The sequence of this TCR beta chain was determined in a study of blood T cell repertoires in COVID-19. Looking at the study overall: T cells, B-cell-depleted T cells, or PBMCs provided the cDNA or gDNA that served as material.

The Seattle patients, enrolled during active infection, were followed longitudinally. As processed by the authors: Estimated nucleated cell counts came from reference gene primer amplification. Profiled with immunoSEQ multiplex PCR; TCRdb holds only in-frame clones, not every one. The D gene and trimming were derived from the DNA, and the V and J assignments and clone size from that table. This table has a few hundred thousand clones, about 85% appearing once. Trimming cost V 0 bases and J 5 bases; bases outside gene matches: 11. The CDR3 has 17 amino acids. Germline CDR1 reads GTSNPN; CDR2 reads SVGIG (reference sequence).

The clonotype comes from a human donor with COVID-19, enrolled during active disease. The donor label of this sample is uncertain. Sequencing was done on a sample of peripheral blood. The V call is TRBV30, the J call TRBJ2-5; 11 bases align to TRBD2. The CDR3 sequence is CAWSVRNSGRARETQYF. In nucleotides, the CDR3 is TGTGCCTGGAGTGTACGAAATAGCGGGAGGGCGCGGGAGACCCAGTACTTC.